This TCR beta chain was found in a study of technical replicates of blood from a few donors. Assay used: immunoSEQ multiplex PCR; TCRdb lists only in-frame clones, some missing. In the table there are tens of thousands of clones, around 91% of which are singletons. Sequencing used T cells isolated from PBMCs. This sequence was found in a human donor in good health.

The CDR3 sequence: CASSFLRTGAGGYTF. For the CDR3, the DNA is TGTGCCAGCAGCTTTTTACGGACAGGGGCGGGGGGCTACACCTTC. The genes are TRBV7-2 and TRBJ1-2, with 9 bases matching TRBD1. V was clipped by 3 bases and J by 8 bases; unmatched bases: 10. In germline, CDR1 is SGHTA, CDR2 FQGNSA. This CDR3 comprises 15 residues.